There are a few counts of the clone carrying this TCR beta chain. The antigen is not known. The data belong to a study of T cell repertoires in cytomegalovirus infection. Across the whole study: Recently identified HLA-C-restricted CMV epitopes were used, and well-studied HLA-B-restricted CMV epitopes were used as well. Carrying CMV and the relevant HLA type showed in public TCR beta signatures.

TCRdb used MiXCR to reprocess the reads, holding one entry per CDR3 protein. The repertoire includes roughly 500,000 distinct CDR3 sequences, 33% of them detected once, and roughly 17% sits in the top ten. General study findings and limits: Clonotypes of TCR beta that were HLA-C-restricted and CMV-specific dominated the ex vivo response.

Trimming pared 3 bases from V and 5 bases from J, leaving 18 bases between. Germline CDR1 KGHDR, CDR2 SFDVKD. CDR3 length equals 16 residues. The gene calls are TRBV24-1 and TRBJ1-1; weak D call: TRBD1 (5 bases). Sequenced material: cultured PBMCs, taken from culture after CMV antigen stimulation. This TCR was recovered from a human donor in good health (CMV status not recorded). Some clones in this sample may be carry-over from other donors' samples. The CDR3 protein is CATSDGTGAKGTEAFF. In DNA, the CDR3 is TGTGCCACCAGTGATGGAACCGGGGCCAAGGGAACTGAAGCTTTCTTT.